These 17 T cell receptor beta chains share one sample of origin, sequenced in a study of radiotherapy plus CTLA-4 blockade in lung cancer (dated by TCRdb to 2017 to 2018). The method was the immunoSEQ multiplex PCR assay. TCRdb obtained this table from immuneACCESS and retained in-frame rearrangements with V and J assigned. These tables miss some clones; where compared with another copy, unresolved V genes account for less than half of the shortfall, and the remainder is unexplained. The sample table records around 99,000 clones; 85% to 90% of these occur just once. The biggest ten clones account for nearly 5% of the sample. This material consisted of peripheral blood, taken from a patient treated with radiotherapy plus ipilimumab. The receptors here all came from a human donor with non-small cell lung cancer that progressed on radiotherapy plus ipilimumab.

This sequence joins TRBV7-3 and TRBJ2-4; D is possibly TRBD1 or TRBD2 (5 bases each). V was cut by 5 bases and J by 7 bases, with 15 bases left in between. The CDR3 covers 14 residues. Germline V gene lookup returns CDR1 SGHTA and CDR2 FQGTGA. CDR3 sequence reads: CASSARDEGNIQYF. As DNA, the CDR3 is TGTGCCAGCAGCGCCCGGGACGAAGGGAACATTCAGTACTTC.

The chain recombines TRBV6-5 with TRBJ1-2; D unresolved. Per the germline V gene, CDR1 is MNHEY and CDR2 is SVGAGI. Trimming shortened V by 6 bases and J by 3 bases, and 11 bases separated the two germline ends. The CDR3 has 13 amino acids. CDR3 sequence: CASSHDPYYGYTF. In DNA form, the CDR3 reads TGTGCCAGCAGCCACGACCCCTACTATGGCTACACCTTC.

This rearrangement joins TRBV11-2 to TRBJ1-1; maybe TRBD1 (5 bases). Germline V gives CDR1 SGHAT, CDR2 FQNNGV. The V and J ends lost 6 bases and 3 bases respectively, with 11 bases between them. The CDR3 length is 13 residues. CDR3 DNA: TGTGCCAGCAGTAGGGGAGGTTACACTGAAGCTTTCTTT. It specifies CASSRGGYTEAFF.

CDR3 protein: CAWSTGTYGYTF. Written as DNA, the CDR3 is TGTGCCTGGAGTACGGGAACCTATGGCTACACCTTC. This sequence joins TRBV30 and TRBJ1-2; D is ambiguous. Looked up from germline, CDR1 is GTSNPN and CDR2 is SVGIG (reference sequence). The V gene lost 2 bases and the J gene lost 4 bases, with 8 bases spanning the gap. CDR3 length equals 12 residues.

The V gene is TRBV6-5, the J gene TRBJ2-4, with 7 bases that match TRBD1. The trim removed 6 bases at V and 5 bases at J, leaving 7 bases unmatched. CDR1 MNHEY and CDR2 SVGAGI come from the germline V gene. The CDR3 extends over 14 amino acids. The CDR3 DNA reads TGTGCCAGCAGGAGAGACAGGGCGCAAAACATTCAGTACTTC. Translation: CASRRDRAQNIQYF.

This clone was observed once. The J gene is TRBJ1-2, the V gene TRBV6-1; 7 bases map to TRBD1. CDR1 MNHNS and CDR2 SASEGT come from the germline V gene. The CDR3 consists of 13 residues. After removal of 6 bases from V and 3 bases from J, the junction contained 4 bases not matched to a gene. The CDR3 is CASSRGKDYGYTF. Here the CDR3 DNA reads TGTGCCAGCAGCAGGGGGAAGGACTATGGCTACACCTTC.

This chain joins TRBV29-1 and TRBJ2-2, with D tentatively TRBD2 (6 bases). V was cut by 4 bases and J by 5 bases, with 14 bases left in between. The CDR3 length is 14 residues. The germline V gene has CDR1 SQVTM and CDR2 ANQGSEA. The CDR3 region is CSVGAGTRTGELFF. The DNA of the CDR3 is TGCAGCGTTGGAGCCGGGACTCGAACCGGGGAGCTGTTTTTT.

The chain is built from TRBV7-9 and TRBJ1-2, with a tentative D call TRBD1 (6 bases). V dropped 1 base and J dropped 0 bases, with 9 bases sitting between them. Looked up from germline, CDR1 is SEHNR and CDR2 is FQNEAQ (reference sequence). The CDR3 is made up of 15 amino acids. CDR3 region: CASSLEGGANYGYTF. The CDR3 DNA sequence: TGTGCCAGCAGCTTAGAAGGGGGAGCTAACTATGGCTACACCTTC. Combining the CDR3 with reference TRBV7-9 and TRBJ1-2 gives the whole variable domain DTGVSQNPRHKITKRGQNVTFRCDPISEHNRLYWYRQTLGQGPEFLTYFQNEAQLEKSRLLSDRFSAERPKGSFSTLEIQRTEQGDSAMYLCASSLEGGANYGYTFGSGTRLTVV.

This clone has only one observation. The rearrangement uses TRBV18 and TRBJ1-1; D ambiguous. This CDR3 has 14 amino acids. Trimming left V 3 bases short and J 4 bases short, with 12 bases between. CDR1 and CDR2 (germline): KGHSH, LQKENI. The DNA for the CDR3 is TGTGCCAGCTCACCCATTTGGGCGAGCACTGAAGCTTTCTTT. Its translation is CASSPIWASTEAFF.

The CDR3 loop is CASSLRGRYAKNIQYF. The DNA of the CDR3 is TGTGCCAGCAGCCTCAGGGGGCGCTACGCCAAAAACATTCAGTACTTC. The chain employs TRBV6-6 and TRBJ2-4, with 8 positions matching TRBD1. Trimming cost V 6 bases and J 1 base; bases outside gene matches: 8. The germline V gene encodes CDR1 MNHNY and CDR2 SVGAGI (reference sequence). The CDR3 contains 16 residues.

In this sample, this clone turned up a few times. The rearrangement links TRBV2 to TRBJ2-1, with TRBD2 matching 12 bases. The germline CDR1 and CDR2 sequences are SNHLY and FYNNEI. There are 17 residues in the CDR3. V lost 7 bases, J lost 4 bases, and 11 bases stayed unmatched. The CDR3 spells CASILGPGLAGYNEQFF. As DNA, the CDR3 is TGTGCCAGCATCCTGGGGCCGGGACTAGCGGGTTACAATGAGCAGTTCTTC.

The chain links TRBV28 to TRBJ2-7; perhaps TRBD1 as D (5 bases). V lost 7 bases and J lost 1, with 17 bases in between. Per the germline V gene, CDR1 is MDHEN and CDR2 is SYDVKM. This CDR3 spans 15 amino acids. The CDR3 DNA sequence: TGTGCCAGCAATCGTCGACAGACCCTTTCCTACGAGCAGTACTTC. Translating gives CASNRRQTLSYEQYF.

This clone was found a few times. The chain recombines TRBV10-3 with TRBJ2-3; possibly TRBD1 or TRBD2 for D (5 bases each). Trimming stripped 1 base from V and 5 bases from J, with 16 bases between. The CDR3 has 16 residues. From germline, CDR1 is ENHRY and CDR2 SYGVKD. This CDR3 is CAISEFEGQVGDTQYF. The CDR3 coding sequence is TGTGCCATCAGTGAGTTTGAGGGGCAGGTTGGAGATACGCAGTATTTT.

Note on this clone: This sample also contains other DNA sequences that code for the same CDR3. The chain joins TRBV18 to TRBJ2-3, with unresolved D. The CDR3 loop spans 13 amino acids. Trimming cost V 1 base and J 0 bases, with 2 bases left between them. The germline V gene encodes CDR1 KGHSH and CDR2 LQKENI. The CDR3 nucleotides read TGTGCCAGCTCACCACTTAGCACAGATACGCAGTATTTT. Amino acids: CASSPLSTDTQYF.

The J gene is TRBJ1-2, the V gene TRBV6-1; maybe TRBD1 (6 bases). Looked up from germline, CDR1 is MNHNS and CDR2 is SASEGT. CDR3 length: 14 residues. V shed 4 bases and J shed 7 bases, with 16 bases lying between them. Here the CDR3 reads CASSGTGFSGGYTF. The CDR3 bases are TGTGCCAGCAGTGGAACAGGGTTTTCAGGTGGCTACACCTTC.

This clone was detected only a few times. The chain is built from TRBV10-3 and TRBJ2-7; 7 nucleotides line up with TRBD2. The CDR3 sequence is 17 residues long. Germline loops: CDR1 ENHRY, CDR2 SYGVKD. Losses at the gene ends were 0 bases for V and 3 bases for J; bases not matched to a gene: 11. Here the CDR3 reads CAISESLTSLLRYEQYF. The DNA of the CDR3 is TGTGCCATCAGTGAGTCGCTGACTAGCCTACTCCGCTACGAGCAGTACTTC.

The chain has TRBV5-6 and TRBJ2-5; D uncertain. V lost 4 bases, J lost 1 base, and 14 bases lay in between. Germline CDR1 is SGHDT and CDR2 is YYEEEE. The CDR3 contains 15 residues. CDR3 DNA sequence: TGTGCCAGCAGCCCCCGCAGGCAGTTCCAAGAGACCCAGTACTTC. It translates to CASSPRRQFQETQYF.